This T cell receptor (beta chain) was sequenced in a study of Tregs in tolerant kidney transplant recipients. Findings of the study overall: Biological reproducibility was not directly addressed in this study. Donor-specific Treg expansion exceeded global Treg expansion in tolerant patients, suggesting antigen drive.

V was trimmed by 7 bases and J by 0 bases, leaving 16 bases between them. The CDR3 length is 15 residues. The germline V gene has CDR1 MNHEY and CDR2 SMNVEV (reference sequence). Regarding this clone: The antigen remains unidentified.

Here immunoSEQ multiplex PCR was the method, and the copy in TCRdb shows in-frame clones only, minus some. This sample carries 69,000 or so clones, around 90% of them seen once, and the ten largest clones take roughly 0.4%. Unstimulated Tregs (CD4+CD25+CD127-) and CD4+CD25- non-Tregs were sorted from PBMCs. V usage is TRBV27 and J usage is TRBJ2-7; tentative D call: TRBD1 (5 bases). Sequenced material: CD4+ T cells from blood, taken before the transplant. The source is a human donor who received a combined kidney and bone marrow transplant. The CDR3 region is CASTPTATHSYEQYF. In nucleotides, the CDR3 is TGTGCCAGCACGCCGACAGCCACACACTCCTACGAGCAGTACTTC.